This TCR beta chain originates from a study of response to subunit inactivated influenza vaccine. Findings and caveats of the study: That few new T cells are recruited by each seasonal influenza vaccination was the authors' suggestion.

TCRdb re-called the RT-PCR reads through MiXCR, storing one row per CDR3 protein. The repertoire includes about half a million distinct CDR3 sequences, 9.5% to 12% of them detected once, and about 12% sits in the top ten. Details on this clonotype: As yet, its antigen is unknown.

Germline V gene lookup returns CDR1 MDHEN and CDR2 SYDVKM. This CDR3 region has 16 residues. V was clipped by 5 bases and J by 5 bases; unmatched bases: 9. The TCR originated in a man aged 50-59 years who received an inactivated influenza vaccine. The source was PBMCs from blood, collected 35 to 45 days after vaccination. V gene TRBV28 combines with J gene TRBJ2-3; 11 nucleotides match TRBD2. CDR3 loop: CASSPTSGSMRDTQYF. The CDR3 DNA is TGTGCCAGCAGTCCTACTAGCGGGAGTATGAGAGATACGCAGTATTTT.